The text below deals with one TCR beta chain. This clonotype was observed a few times. Its antigen is still unknown. Qualities for individual bases were not recorded, and no much larger clone is one base off. This sample is drawn from a study of blood T cells in healthy people across ages (dated by TCRdb to the mid-2010s). Regarding the research as a whole: In model experiments, template switching captured roughly one uniquely barcoded TCR beta cDNA molecule for every two T cells. The study measured age-related changes in TCR beta repertoire diversity using deep sequencing normalized with unique cDNA molecular identifiers. Four age groups were formed from the donors: young (average roughly 15 years), middle-aged (less than 40), aged (under 70) and long-lived (less than 85). To avoid experimental bias, donors of different ages were distributed randomly across sequencing lanes. The study analyzed two additional independent replicas of 1 million unique cDNA reads from the same blood draw for two donors, one aged 18 to 29 and one aged 80 or older.

The method behind the library was 5' RACE. Sequencer: Illumina HiSeq 2500. A second PCR of roughly 7 to 11 cycles was run with a J-beta primer mix and a sample-barcoded 5' primer. A unique molecular identifier was introduced onto each TCR beta cDNA molecule by a template-switch 5' adaptor carrying 12 random nucleotides. Each sample yielded at least 2.5 million CDR3-containing paired-end reads. All of the RNA was converted into first-strand cDNA using the Mint cDNA synthesis kit, with a TRBC-specific oligonucleotide serving as the primer. After uracil-DNA glycosylase treatment, a first 18-cycle PCR used universal primers M1SS and BC2_uni_R on all cDNA. In the authors' own workflow: Each sample was normalized by randomly selecting 1 million high-quality reads, each carrying a distinct molecular identifier. Reads with shared molecular identifiers were discarded instead of being binned into consensus sequences. MiTCR, with a Q25 quality threshold and the strictest error-elimination algorithm, was used for CDR3 identification, clonotype clustering and error correction. A nonparametric unseen species model with Euler transformation was used to estimate a lower bound on total TCR beta diversity. The public reads were reanalyzed by TCRdb: fastp trimming at Q25, MiXCR alignment, in-frame beta chains only. Each entry merges the rows of one CDR3 protein and shows their most common DNA and genes. TCRdb's processing, not the authors', yielded these V and J calls. This sample holds 650,000 to 800,000 distinct CDR3 sequences; 40% to 50% were observed only once. In total, the top ten clones hold approximately 19% of the sample.

The 39 donors, aged about 6 to 100 years, were systemically healthy Caucasian individuals from Russia. Each donor gave 8.5 to 10 milliliters of peripheral blood, collected into EDTA-treated Vacutainer tubes. Ficoll-Paque density-gradient centrifugation was used to isolate PBMCs, with at least 6.5 million obtained per sample. Trizol reagent was used to extract total RNA from the PBMCs, yielding at least 5 micrograms per sample. The percentages of naive CD45RAhigh/CD27high T cells were determined by flow cytometry on a PBMC aliquot from every donor. The germline V gene yields MGHRA for CDR1 and YSYEKL for CDR2. The CDR3 spans 13 residues, from the cysteine through the phenylalanine. CDR3 DNA only is kept here, 39 bases in frame from base 1. V sheds 2 bases and J sheds 6 bases, leaving 8 bases between their ends. General study outcomes and caveats: Observed TCR beta diversity correlated strongly with the percentage of naive T cells measured by flow cytometry. Conclusive comparison of naive and antigen-experienced compartments was prevented by the profiling of bulk unsorted PBMCs. Observed TCR beta diversity per million T cells fell roughly linearly with age, and a significant reduction was already apparent by age roughly 40. Estimates of total diversity from one million sequenced T cells were regarded as lower bounds and underestimates. Donor CMV infection status was unknown, potentially confounding age-related changes in expanded clonotypes. Compared with the aged group, more naive CD4+ T cells, fewer expanded clones and increased TCR diversity were shown by the long-lived group, suggesting age selection.

The TCR was taken from a man aged 55 to 69 in good health. Sequences were obtained from blood. The chain joins TRBV4-1 to TRBJ2-1, with no reliable assignment of the D segment. This receptor has the CDR3 CASSQQVVNEQFF. The sequenced DNA: TGCGCCAGCAGCCAACAGGTAGTCAATGAGCAGTTCTTC.